The text below deals with one TCR beta chain. Germline V gene data show CDR1 as SGHRS and CDR2 as YFSETQ. This CDR3 comprises 16 residues. V lost 0 bases to trimming and J lost 1 base, with 12 bases between them. The data were taken from a study of blood T cell repertoires in COVID-19. Study summary: Nucleic acid was either cDNA or gDNA, and it came from T cells, B-cell-depleted T cells, or PBMCs.

In the authors' methods: Amplifying reference gene primers gave estimates of nucleated cell counts. Clones were sequenced by immunoSEQ multiplex PCR, and TCRdb holds only the in-frame ones, with some missing. That table furnishes V, J and clone size, whereas the DNA furnished D and trimming. The data hold some 42,000 clones, with 90% observed a single time. The genes are TRBV5-1 and TRBJ2-3; D perhaps matches TRBD2 (7 bases). The source material was peripheral blood. The sequence came from a man aged 45-65 years with active COVID-19. The DNA for the CDR3 is TGCGCCAGCAGCTTGGAGGGGGGGCTGGGCACAGATACGCAGTATTTT. This translates into CASSLEGGLGTDTQYF.